Listed here are 20 T cell receptor beta chains from one sample, sequenced in a study of cytomegalovirus exposure and HLA in healthy donors. Vbeta (60) and Jbeta (13) primers were used in the PCR. The assay was immunoSEQ multiplex PCR, and TCRdb's table has in-frame clones only and misses some. The sample records 200,000 or so clones, roughly 80% being singletons. The specimen was PBMCs. The source is a man in his fifties in good health and CMV-seronegative.

V is TRBV7-6 and J is TRBJ2-2; a possible D gene is TRBD1 (6 bases). The V and J ends lost 5 bases and 6 bases respectively, with 13 bases between them. The CDR3 runs 14 residues. Germline CDR1 reads SGHVS; CDR2 reads FNYEAQ. The CDR3 loop is CASSPGAGAGELFF. CDR3 nucleotides: TGTGCCAGCAGCCCAGGGGCAGGGGCCGGGGAGCTGTTTTTT.

The chain combines TRBV5-1 with TRBJ1-1; D perhaps matches TRBD1 (6 bases). Germline V CDR1 and CDR2: SGHRS, YFSETQ. The V end lost 4 bases, the J end lost 2 bases, and 9 bases lay between the germline ends. The CDR3 runs to 13 residues. As DNA, the CDR3 is TGCGCCAGCAGCGAGACAGGTAACACTGAAGCTTTCTTT. Translated: CASSETGNTEAFF.

This clone was seen a single time. The chain combines TRBV19 with TRBJ2-7; weak D call: TRBD2 (5 bases). This CDR3 has 14 residues. From germline, CDR1 is LNHDA and CDR2 SQIVND (reference sequence). The V end was cut by 7 bases, the J end by 1 base, with 14 bases between. This CDR3 reads CASTPSGSSYEQYF. The CDR3 nucleotides are TGTGCCAGTACTCCCAGCGGCAGTTCCTACGAGCAGTACTTC.

This chain uses TRBV11-2 with TRBJ1-5; D is uncertain. CDR1 and CDR2 from the germline V gene are SGHAT and FQNNGV. CDR3 size: 13 residues. The germline V and J ends were trimmed by 0 bases and 4 bases, with 4 bases remaining between them. The CDR3 is CASSLDGNQPQHF. In DNA form, the CDR3 reads TGTGCCAGCAGCTTAGACGGGAATCAGCCCCAGCATTTT. Complete variable domain (other parts from reference TRBV11-2 and TRBJ1-5): EAGVAQSPRYKIIEKRQSVAFWCNPISGHATLYWYQQILGQGPKLLIQFQNNGVVDDSQLPKDRFSAERLKGVDSTLKIQPAKLEDSAVYLCASSLDGNQPQHFGDGTRLSIL.

This clone was recorded once. This sequence joins TRBV7-9 and TRBJ2-3; TRBD1 might be the D (5 bases). The CDR3 is 15 residues long. With 4 bases removed from V and 0 bases from J, the gap between germline ends came to 11 bases. Germline V gene sequence: CDR1 SEHNR, CDR2 FQNEAQ (reference sequence). The CDR3 nucleotides read TGTGCCAGCAGCTCTTCCAGGGTTAGCACAGATACGCAGTATTTT. Translated, it gives CASSSSRVSTDTQYF. Drawing the rest from reference TRBV7-9 and TRBJ2-3, the complete variable domain is DTGVSQNPRHKITKRGQNVTFRCDPISEHNRLYWYRQTLGQGPEFLTYFQNEAQLEKSRLLSDRFSAERPKGSFSTLEIQRTEQGDSAMYLCASSSSRVSTDTQYFGPGTRLTVL.

Remarks on this clone: The germline gene is not matched at one end of the junction; a read error may be the cause. The chain has TRBV9 and TRBJ2-3; no clear D. The CDR3 totals 15 residues. The germline gives CDR1 SGDLS, CDR2 YYNGEE. The CDR3 region is CASSVGVSNTDMQYF. The CDR3, as DNA: TGTGCCAGCAGCGTAGGAGTAAGTAACACAGATATGCAGTATTTT.

Worth noting for this clone: The sample holds other DNA sequences that translate to the same CDR3. This rearrangement joins TRBV7-9 to TRBJ1-3; tentative D call: TRBD1 (6 bases). Germline CDR1 and CDR2: SEHNR and FQNEAQ (reference sequence). The CDR3 contains 15 residues. The V end was cut by 0 bases, the J end by 3 bases, with 9 bases between. The CDR3 DNA follows: TGTGCCAGCAGCTTAGCCAGGGGTTTTGGAAACACCATATATTTT. Translation: CASSLARGFGNTIYF.

The chain links TRBV18 to TRBJ2-1; TRBD2 agrees at 7 bases. Per germline, CDR1 KGHSH and CDR2 LQKENI. J lost 0 bases, V lost 4 bases, and 6 bases had no gene match. CDR3 length equals 16 residues. The CDR3 sequence is CASSLAAGSSYNEQFF. The CDR3 DNA is TGTGCCAGCTCACTCGCAGCGGGGAGCTCCTACAATGAGCAGTTCTTC.

The J gene is TRBJ1-1, the V gene TRBV2; D may be TRBD1 (5 bases). This CDR3 region has 13 residues. Germline values: CDR1 SNHLY, CDR2 FYNNEI. Between the trimmed V and J ends, which lost 6 bases and 7 bases, there was a span of 15 bases. This CDR3 is CASSGRPRDEAFF. CDR3 DNA sequence: TGTGCCAGCAGCGGAAGGCCCAGGGATGAAGCTTTCTTT.

The genes are TRBV5-4 and TRBJ1-3; D is unresolved. V shed 5 bases and J shed 4 bases, with 10 bases lying between them. The CDR3 has 13 residues. The germline V gene encodes CDR1 SGHNT and CDR2 YYREEE (reference sequence). CDR3 in DNA: TGTGCCAGCAGTCCCCCCGTAGGAAACACCATATATTTT. Translating gives CASSPPVGNTIYF.

This clone was seen once. The chain joins TRBV7-2 to TRBJ2-7, with D tentatively TRBD1 (7 bases). The CDR3 totals 15 residues. Trimming took 5 bases from V and 0 from J, leaving 14 bases between them. Germline CDR1 reads SGHTA; CDR2 reads FQGNSA. CDR3 in amino acids: CASSPRGATSYEQYF. The CDR3 DNA follows: TGTGCCAGCAGCCCCAGGGGGGCAACCTCCTACGAGCAGTACTTC.

The chain couples TRBV10-3 to TRBJ1-5; maybe TRBD1 (6 bases). The CDR3 has 14 residues. V lost 10 bases to trimming and J lost 6 bases, with 19 bases between them. Germline assignment: CDR1 ENHRY and CDR2 SYGVKD. The CDR3 DNA reads TGTGCCACCGCGGGGGCGGGGGCTTTTCAGCCCCAGCATTTT. Protein sequence: CATAGAGAFQPQHF.

This chain connects TRBV5-1 to TRBJ1-2; a weak D match, TRBD1 (5 bases). The germline V gene encodes CDR1 SGHRS and CDR2 YFSETQ. The CDR3 runs 12 residues. Between the trimmed V and J ends, which lost 2 bases and 8 bases, there was a span of 10 bases. The CDR3 DNA reads as TGCGCCAGCAGCTTCCAGGGTGAAGGCTACACCTTC. This gives the protein CASSFQGEGYTF.

The chain has TRBV28 and TRBJ2-5, with 9 bases that match TRBD1. CDR1 and CDR2 (germline): MDHEN, SYDVKM. This CDR3 has 13 amino acids. Losses at the gene ends were 6 bases for V and 3 bases for J; bases not matched to a gene: 2. The CDR3 DNA sequence: TGTGCCAGCAGCCGGGACAGGGAAGAGACCCAGTACTTC. This sequence encodes CASSRDREETQYF.

The rearrangement links TRBV27 to TRBJ2-2, with 7 bases that match TRBD2. With V trimmed by 3 bases and J by 5 bases, 12 bases remained unmatched. CDR3 length equals 17 residues. Germline loops: CDR1 MNHEY, CDR2 SMNVEV (reference sequence). DNA for the CDR3: TGTGCCAGCAGTTTCCAAAAACCGGGACTAAGGACCGGGGAGCTGTTTTTT. As protein: CASSFQKPGLRTGELFF.

This clone appeared a single time. The chain recombines TRBV6-5 with TRBJ1-1; maybe TRBD1 (5 bases). This CDR3 comprises 13 residues. CDR1 MNHEY and CDR2 SVGAGI come from the germline V gene. The V end was cut by 7 bases, the J end by 0 bases, with 9 bases between. This chain's CDR3 is CASTAGLNTEAFF. The CDR3 coding sequence is TGTGCCAGCACCGCAGGGTTGAACACTGAAGCTTTCTTT.

The chain has TRBV15 and TRBJ2-2; 10 positions agree with TRBD1. The CDR3 is 18 residues long. Germline CDR1 LNHNV, CDR2 YYDKDF (reference sequence). Germline trimming cut 5 bases from V and 0 bases from J; bases unmatched to any gene: 9. The CDR3 sequence is CATSWDRGITANTGELFF. For the CDR3, the DNA is TGTGCCACCAGCTGGGACAGGGGTATAACCGCGAACACCGGGGAGCTGTTTTTT.

The chain combines TRBV6-1 with TRBJ1-5, with 7 positions matching TRBD1. CDR3 length: 12 amino acids. Germline lookup yields CDR1 MNHNS and CDR2 SASEGT. Trimming removed 8 bases from V and 7 bases from J; junction bases left unmatched: 5. CDR3 coding DNA: TGTGCCAGCGGACAGGCACCCCAGCCCCAGCATTTT. This encodes CASGQAPQPQHF.

V and J are TRBV4-3 and TRBJ2-3, with a weak D call TRBD2 (7 bases). The CDR3 sequence is 16 residues long. V lost 1 base and J 4 bases, leaving 15 bases between the germline ends. Germline CDR1 is LGHNA and CDR2 is YSLEER. The CDR3 loop is CASSQGSAGAADTQYF. Written as DNA, the CDR3 is TGCGCCAGCAGCCAAGGGAGTGCGGGGGCCGCAGATACGCAGTATTTT.

The rearrangement joins TRBV6-5 to TRBJ1-2; D not certain. This CDR3 contains 11 residues. The V end was cut by 4 bases, the J end by 6 bases, with 6 bases between. CDR1 MNHEY and CDR2 SVGAGI come from the germline V gene. This chain's CDR3 is CASSSFHGYTF. CDR3 DNA sequence: TGTGCCAGCAGTTCTTTTCATGGCTACACCTTC.